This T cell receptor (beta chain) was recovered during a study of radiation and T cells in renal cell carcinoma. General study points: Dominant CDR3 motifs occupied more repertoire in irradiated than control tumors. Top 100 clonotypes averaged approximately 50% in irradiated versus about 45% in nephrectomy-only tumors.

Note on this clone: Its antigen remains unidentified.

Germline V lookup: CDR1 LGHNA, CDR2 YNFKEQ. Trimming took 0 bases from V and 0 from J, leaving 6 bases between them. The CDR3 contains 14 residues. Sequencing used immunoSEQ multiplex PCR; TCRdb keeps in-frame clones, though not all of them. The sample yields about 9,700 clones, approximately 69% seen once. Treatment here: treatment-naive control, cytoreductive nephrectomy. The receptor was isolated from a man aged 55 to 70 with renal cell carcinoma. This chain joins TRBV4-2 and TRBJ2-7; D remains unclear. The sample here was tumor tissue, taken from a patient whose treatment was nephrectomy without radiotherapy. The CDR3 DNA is TGTGCCAGCAGCCAAGATCGGAGCTCCTACGAGCAGTACTTC. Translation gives CASSQDRSSYEQYF.